This T cell receptor (beta chain) was observed in a study of OX40 agonist ivuxolimab in advanced cancers. On the study more broadly: Administration of intravenous ivuxolimab to patients occurred every 2 weeks at 0.01 to 10 mg/kg. Enrollees could have had prior anti-PD-1, anti-PD-L1 or anti-CTLA-4 therapy, which 35% to 40% had received.

This clone occurred a few times. Method: immunoSEQ multiplex PCR; TCRdb's copy keeps in-frame clones and lacks some. The data show approximately 100,000 clones, with roughly nine tenths seen just once and 0.5% held by the top ten. Germline V CDR1 and CDR2: SGHDT, YYEEEE. Trimming stripped 5 bases from V and 4 bases from J, with 7 bases between. This CDR3 contains 12 residues. Peripheral blood came from all dose cohorts at three timepoints. Sequenced material: CD4+ or CD8+ T cells sorted from blood, taken in a trial of the OX40 agonist ivuxolimab. The chain has TRBV5-6 and TRBJ1-3; D remains ambiguous. The clonotype comes from an adult with an advanced solid tumor such as melanoma, head and neck, liver or kidney cancer. This CDR3 reads CASRARGNTIYF. CDR3 DNA sequence: TGTGCCAGCAGGGCCCGAGGAAACACCATATATTTT.